The entry that follows covers one TCR beta chain sequence. Produced via immunoSEQ multiplex PCR; TCRdb's table is partial and in-frame only. The table records fewer than 30,000 clones, around 92% of them present only once. The sample originates from a study of blood T cell repertoires in COVID-19. At the level of the study: Sample material is recorded as cDNA or gDNA derived from T cells, B-cell-depleted T cells, or PBMCs.

This CDR3 has 17 residues. Trimming took 3 bases from V and 4 from J, leaving 19 bases between them. The V gene's germline CDR1 is KGHSH and CDR2 LQKENI. Material for sequencing was peripheral blood. The source of this sequence is a human donor in a cohort sampled during active COVID-19. The V call is TRBV18, the J call TRBJ1-5, with D possibly being TRBD1 (5 bases). CDR3: CASSPRDGGDANQPQHF. Written as DNA, the CDR3 is TGTGCCAGCTCACCGCGGGACGGAGGTGACGCTAATCAGCCCCAGCATTTT.